The source of this T cell receptor beta chain is a study of cytomegalovirus exposure and HLA in healthy donors. Donors had nominal health at sampling but likely had unrecorded immune exposures. Overall study findings and caveats: CMV serostatus was the sole immune exposure information available. Across donors, most TCRs were seen rarely, yet some public ones were widespread. TCR association rates varied by HLA locus in a later analysis, with DRB1 highest and HLA-C lowest.

Use of 60 Vbeta and 13 Jbeta primers characterized the PCR. This table comes from immunoSEQ multiplex PCR, and its TCRdb copy is limited to in-frame clones, with some not included. The sample shows approximately 140,000 clones, around four fifths of them seen only once. As concerns this clone: Antigen: not known.

Trimming took off 5 bases at V and 1 base at J, with 8 bases between the two ends. CDR1 and CDR2 (germline): MNHEY, SVGAGI. The CDR3 has 13 amino acids. The receptor was isolated from a man in his thirties or forties in good health and CMV-seronegative. The chain carries TRBV6-5 and TRBJ1-2; D call uncertain. Sequenced: PBMCs. This chain's CDR3 is CASSVTVNYGYTF. The CDR3 coding sequence is TGTGCCAGCAGTGTCACGGTTAACTATGGCTACACCTTC.